This TCR beta chain derives from a study of identical twins. This clonotype came up many times. A universal primer site came from template switching; cDNA carried unique molecular identifiers. MiXCR, applied by TCRdb to the 5' RACE reads, yields one record per CDR3 protein. The sample holds around 240,000 distinct CDR3 sequences, about 7% seen once. V was clipped by 0 bases and J by 8 bases, with 11 bases between them. This CDR3 region has 14 residues. Germline lookup yields CDR1 MGHRA and CDR2 YSYEKL. The sample was also linked to a second study, of yellow fever vaccine responses in identical twins.

This TCR was recovered from a woman aged 18-29 years in good health. Sequencing was performed on memory (CD45RO+) T cells sorted from blood. The rearrangement uses TRBV4-1 and TRBJ1-5; D not certain. Here the CDR3 DNA reads TGCGCCAGCAGCCAAGATTGGTTTTTGGAGCCCCAGCATTTT. It yields the protein CASSQDWFLEPQHF.